A selection of T cell receptor beta chains follows, all from one sample in a study of T cell responses to AZD1222 COVID-19 vaccine. TCRdb's table, derived via immunoSEQ multiplex PCR, lists solely in-frame clones and lacks some. Here the sample spans roughly 70,000 clones, roughly 85% being singletons. The starting material was peripheral blood, obtained on day 0 of AZD1222 vaccination. These receptors originate from an adult in good health. Each CDR3 is given with its conserved first and last residue. The order of the fields is clone size, D gene, V gene, J gene, CDR3 protein, CDR3 DNA. D genes are given only for firm matches. Not every row has a clone size; where given, it reads once, few, many or a size class.

size: few
D: TRBD2
V: TRBV7-9
J: TRBJ2-1
CDR3: CASSLELAGGPDEQFF
DNA: TGTGCCAGCAGCTTAGAACTAGCGGGGGGGCCTGATGAGCAGTTCTTC

size: NA
D: NA
V: TRBV7-8
J: TRBJ2-3
CDR3: CASSLWGREDTQYF
DNA: TGTGCCAGCAGCTTATGGGGGCGCGAAGATACGCAGTATTTT

size: NA
D: NA
V: TRBV6-5
J: TRBJ2-2
CDR3: CASSWAGELFF
DNA: TGTGCCAGCAGTTGGGCCGGGGAGCTGTTTTTT

size: NA
D: NA
V: TRBV10-3
J: TRBJ2-1
CDR3: CAISESRGWESRIEQFF
DNA: TGTGCCATCAGTGAGTCTCGAGGGTGGGAGTCAAGAATTGAGCAGTTCTTC

size: NA
D: NA
V: TRBV24-1
J: TRBJ2-2
CDR3: CATSHEGTGELFF
DNA: TGTGCCACCAGTCACGAGGGGACCGGGGAGCTGTTTTTT

size: NA
D: NA
V: TRBV27
J: TRBJ1-5
CDR3: CASSLLGGNQPQHF
DNA: TGTGCCAGCAGTTTATTGGGTGGCAATCAGCCCCAGCATTTT

size: NA
D: TRBD1
V: TRBV11-2
J: TRBJ2-7
CDR3: CASSPLGGQGLYYEQYF
DNA: TGTGCCAGCAGCCCGCTGGGTGGACAGGGGCTTTACTACGAGCAGTACTTC

size: NA
D: TRBD2
V: TRBV2
J: TRBJ2-3
CDR3: CASSSLAGNTDTQYF
DNA: TGTGCCAGCAGTTCACTAGCGGGGAACACAGATACGCAGTATTTT

size: NA
D: NA
V: TRBV3-1/TRBV3-2
J: TRBJ2-1
CDR3: CASSDYGGAENEQFF
DNA: TGTGCCAGCAGCGACTATGGGGGGGCGGAAAATGAGCAGTTCTTC

size: NA
D: NA
V: TRBV7-8
J: TRBJ2-1
CDR3: CASSVSRISYNEQFF
DNA: TGTGCCAGCAGCGTCTCTCGAATTTCCTACAATGAGCAGTTCTTC

size: NA
D: NA
V: TRBV5-4
J: TRBJ2-1
CDR3: CASSLTRGNEQFF
DNA: TGTGCCAGCAGCTTGACCAGGGGCAATGAGCAGTTCTTC

size: once
D: NA
V: TRBV4-1
J: TRBJ2-7
CDR3: CASSYLALSFEQYF
DNA: TGCGCCAGCTCCTACCTAGCCCTATCCTTTGAGCAGTACTTC